Below, 26 T cell receptor beta chains from the same sample are listed, as sequenced in a study of T cell repertoires in urothelial bladder cancer. Clones were sequenced by immunoSEQ multiplex PCR, and TCRdb holds only the in-frame ones, with some missing. Of around 12,000 clones in the sample, 60% to 70% were seen once. Sequenced material: tumor-infiltrating cells from bladder cancer. The receptor set was obtained from a human donor with urothelial carcinoma.

This clone has a handful of counts. The chain combines TRBV27 with TRBJ2-5; perhaps TRBD1 as D (5 bases). The germline CDR1 and CDR2 sequences are MNHEY and SMNVEV (reference sequence). V was cut by 5 bases and J by 4 bases, with 14 bases left in between. CDR3 length equals 14 residues. CDR3 coding DNA: TGTGCCAGCAGTCAGACAGACGCCTCAGAGACCCAGTACTTC. It translates to CASSQTDASETQYF.

J is TRBJ2-2 and V is TRBV5-1, with D uncertain. The V end was cut by 0 bases, the J end by 4 bases, with 7 bases between. From germline, CDR1 is SGHRS and CDR2 YFSETQ. The CDR3 has 14 residues. CDR3 nucleotides: TGCGCCAGCAGCTTGGTGGCAGCCACCGGGGAGCTGTTTTTT. It encodes CASSLVAATGELFF.

The sample holds one count of this clone. The gene calls are TRBV19 and TRBJ1-1; D perhaps matches TRBD1 (6 bases). The length of the CDR3 is 14 residues. V dropped 4 bases and J dropped 7 bases, with 16 bases sitting between them. Germline V gives CDR1 LNHDA, CDR2 SQIVND (reference sequence). The CDR3 DNA is TGTGCCAGTAGTACGTTACAGGGATACGATGAAGCTTTCTTT. It encodes CASSTLQGYDEAFF.

This clone was seen a few times. The chain recombines TRBV6-5 with TRBJ1-6; no firm D call. This CDR3 has 15 amino acids. CDR1 and CDR2 (germline): MNHEY, SVGAGI. V dropped 0 bases and J dropped 6 bases, with 9 bases sitting between them. CDR3 DNA sequence: TGTGCCAGCAGTTACTCTCAGGTCTCTAATTCACCCCTCCACTTT. This codes for CASSYSQVSNSPLHF.

V is TRBV27 and J is TRBJ2-1, with a possible D match to TRBD1 (5 bases). The CDR3 covers 16 residues. V gave up 2 bases and J gave up 3 bases, with 14 bases separating them. Germline CDR1 and CDR2: MNHEY and SMNVEV (reference sequence). CDR3 sequence: CASSLGAGSFYNEQFF. The CDR3 DNA is TGTGCCAGCAGTTTAGGGGCAGGCTCGTTCTACAATGAGCAGTTCTTC.

The chain has TRBV21-1 and TRBJ2-1; TRBD1, as called in the table, went unchecked against the DNA. TRBV21-1 counts as a pseudogene. This CDR3 has 16 residues. CDR3 residues: CASSNSGTEVYNEQFF. The CDR3 DNA follows: TGTGCCAGCAGCAACTCCGGGACAGAAGTCTACAATGAGCAGTTCTTC.

The V call is TRBV12-5, the J call TRBJ2-5, with TRBD1 matching 8 bases. Germline assignment: CDR1 LGHNT and CDR2 FRNRAP. The V and J ends lost 3 bases and 0 bases, in that order; junction bases with no gene match: 3. This CDR3 is 15 amino acids long. CDR3 in amino acids: CASGLGTGDQETQYF. In nucleotides, the CDR3 is TGTGCTAGTGGTTTAGGGACAGGAGACCAAGAGACCCAGTACTTC.

Of note for this clone: The same CDR3 is also encoded by other DNA sequences in this sample. The V gene is TRBV5-5, the J gene TRBJ2-1; tentative D call: TRBD2 (6 bases). Germline CDR1 SGHKS, CDR2 YYEKEE (reference sequence). CDR3 length: 14 residues. V was shortened by 2 bases and J by 3 bases, with 9 bases between the two germline ends. CDR3 region: CASSLGGVYNEQFF. The CDR3 nucleotides read TGTGCCAGCAGCTTAGGCGGGGTCTACAATGAGCAGTTCTTC. Using reference TRBV5-5 and TRBJ2-1 for the parts outside the CDR3, the full variable domain is DAGVTQSPTHLIKTRGQQVTLRCSPISGHKSVSWYQQVLGQGPQFIFQYYEKEERGRGNFPDRFSARQFPNYSSELNVNALLLGDSALYLCASSLGGVYNEQFFGPGTRLTVL.

V gene TRBV29-1 combines with J gene TRBJ2-3, with D perhaps TRBD1 or TRBD2 (6 bases each). Germline lookup yields CDR1 SQVTM and CDR2 ANQGSEA. V was cut by 3 bases and J by 2 bases, with 12 bases left in between. This CDR3 contains 14 residues. The CDR3 loop is CSVDGGIFTDTQYF. CDR3 coding DNA: TGCAGCGTTGACGGGGGCATTTTCACAGATACGCAGTATTTT.

The chain combines TRBV5-1 with TRBJ2-1; 8 bases map to TRBD1. Germline values: CDR1 SGHRS, CDR2 YFSETQ. This CDR3 has 15 amino acids. Trimming took 0 bases from V and 9 from J; bases not matched to a gene: 8. CDR3 sequence: CASSLVLAGGGEQFF. The CDR3 DNA sequence: TGCGCCAGCAGCTTGGTGTTGGCAGGGGGCGGTGAGCAGTTCTTC. The entire variable domain, with the rest obtained from reference TRBV5-1 and TRBJ2-1, is as follows: KAGVTQTPRYLIKTRGQQVTLSCSPISGHRSVSWYQQTPGQGLQFLFEYFSETQRNKGNFPGRFSGRQFSNSRSEMNVSTLELGDSALYLCASSLVLAGGGEQFFGPGTRLTVL.

This rearrangement joins TRBV29-1 to TRBJ2-1, with 7 bases fitting TRBD2. The junction had 2 bases not matched to a gene; V was cut back by 5 bases and J by 4 bases. The CDR3 loop spans 12 amino acids. Germline V CDR1 and CDR2: SQVTM, ANQGSEA. The CDR3 region has the DNA TGCAGCGTTCTCGGGGGGTACAATGAGCAGTTCTTC. This gives the protein CSVLGGYNEQFF.

The V and J genes are TRBV9 and TRBJ1-1, with 9 nucleotides matching TRBD1. There are 19 residues in the CDR3. Germline trimming cut 0 bases from V and 2 bases from J; bases unmatched to any gene: 14. The V gene's germline CDR1 is SGDLS and CDR2 YYNGEE. In nucleotides, the CDR3 is TGTGCCAGCAGCGTAGCGTCTAGTGGGGGGACAGGGATTAACACTGAAGCTTTCTTT. Amino acids: CASSVASSGGTGINTEAFF.

The chain links TRBV6-6 to TRBJ2-7; TRBD2 might be the D (6 bases). The V end was cut by 6 bases, the J end by 2 bases, with 8 bases between. The germline V gene has CDR1 MNHNY and CDR2 SVGAGI (reference sequence). This CDR3 region has 12 residues. This CDR3 is CASRGGTYEQYV. The CDR3 bases are TGTGCCAGCAGGGGAGGTACCTACGAGCAGTACGTC.

This chain links TRBV30 with TRBJ1-2, with D maybe TRBD1 (5 bases). The CDR3 loop spans 13 amino acids. Trimming cost V 3 bases and J 7 bases, with 15 bases left between them. In germline, CDR1 is GTSNPN, CDR2 SVGIG (reference sequence). The CDR3: CAWRWGGRSGYTF. CDR3 sequence (DNA): TGTGCCTGGAGATGGGGCGGGAGGAGTGGCTACACCTTC.

The V gene is TRBV25-1, the J gene TRBJ2-3; 7 nucleotides align to TRBD1. Germline CDR1 MGHDK, CDR2 SYGVNS. V gave up 3 bases and J gave up 4 bases; unmatched junction bases: 10. The CDR3 is made up of 16 amino acids. CDR3 sequence (DNA): TGTGCCAGCAGTGACCCGGGACAGCCCGGGGCAGATACGCAGTATTTT. It translates to CASSDPGQPGADTQYF.

This clone has just a few counts. The chain combines TRBV9 with TRBJ2-3; 11 bases line up with TRBD2. Trimming removed 6 bases from V and 7 bases from J; junction bases left unmatched: 10. The germline gives CDR1 SGDLS, CDR2 YYNGEE. The CDR3 is made up of 15 amino acids. The CDR3 protein is CASNFGVAGGNTQYF. In nucleotides, the CDR3 is TGTGCCAGCAATTTCGGGGTAGCGGGGGGGAATACGCAGTATTTT.

A few counts support this clone. The genes are TRBV7-9 and TRBJ1-6; D uncertain. Between the trimmed V and J ends, which lost 0 bases and 10 bases, there was a span of 7 bases. This CDR3 has 13 amino acids. Germline V gene lookup returns CDR1 SEHNR and CDR2 FQNEAQ (reference sequence). CDR3 loop: CASSLALGSPLHF. The CDR3 coding sequence is TGTGCCAGCAGCTTAGCTTTGGGGTCACCCCTCCACTTT.

The V gene is TRBV19, the J gene TRBJ2-7, with TRBD2 identical over 9 bases. Germline values: CDR1 LNHDA, CDR2 SQIVND (reference sequence). The J segment lost 0 bases and the V segment lost 5 bases, leaving 11 bases of the junction unmatched. The CDR3 is made up of 17 amino acids. Here the CDR3 reads CASSLGLLAGHSYEQYF. CDR3 nucleotides: TGTGCCAGTAGTCTTGGGTTACTAGCGGGCCACTCCTACGAGCAGTACTTC.

V gene TRBV10-3 combines with J gene TRBJ1-1; possible D gene TRBD1, 5 bases. There are 12 residues in the CDR3. V gave up 7 bases and J gave up 1 base, with 7 bases separating them. Germline values: CDR1 ENHRY, CDR2 SYGVKD. The CDR3 coding sequence is TGTGCCATCAACGGGGGGAACACTGAAGCTTTCTTT. Translation: CAINGGNTEAFF.

This clone was seen only a few times. The chain combines TRBV2 with TRBJ1-2; possibly TRBD1 for D (6 bases). The germline V gene encodes CDR1 SNHLY and CDR2 FYNNEI. The CDR3 is 15 amino acids. V was shortened by 6 bases and J by 2 bases, with 16 bases between the two germline ends. This chain's CDR3 is CASSAWTAGNYGYTF. DNA for the CDR3: TGTGCCAGCAGCGCCTGGACAGCTGGGAACTATGGCTACACCTTC.

The genes are TRBV4-3 and TRBJ2-1; 8 nucleotides match TRBD2. The CDR3 has 15 residues. From germline, CDR1 is LGHNA and CDR2 YSLEER. V lost 1 base, J lost 5 bases, and 4 bases stayed unmatched. CDR3 sequence reads: CASSQVIAGNNEQFF. CDR3 DNA sequence: TGCGCCAGCAGCCAAGTTATAGCGGGGAACAATGAGCAGTTCTTC.

In this sample, this clone turned up a few times. The chain employs TRBV25-1 and TRBJ2-7, with a possible D match to TRBD1 (6 bases). The germline CDR1 and CDR2 sequences are MGHDK and SYGVNS. The CDR3 is 11 amino acids. Deletions cut 5 bases from V and 7 bases from J, with 9 bases between. For the CDR3, the DNA is TGTGCCAGCAGTACCACAGGGGAGCAGTACTTC. It translates to CASSTTGEQYF.

J is TRBJ2-2 and V is TRBV2; no clear D. Germline V CDR1 and CDR2: SNHLY, FYNNEI. The CDR3 extends over 13 amino acids. V shed 9 bases and J shed 6 bases, with 14 bases lying between them. The chain's CDR3 is CASGRKSAGELFF. CDR3 nucleotides: TGTGCCAGTGGTCGCAAATCGGCCGGGGAGCTGTTTTTT.

The chain uses TRBV6-5 and TRBJ2-2; D remains unclear. Germline values: CDR1 MNHEY, CDR2 SVGAGI. V lost 5 bases, J lost 2 bases, and 6 bases lay in between. The CDR3 spans 13 residues. CDR3 residues: CASSNRNTGELFF. DNA of the CDR3: TGTGCCAGCAGTAACCGAAACACCGGGGAGCTGTTTTTT.

The chain uses TRBV6-5 and TRBJ2-7; 8 nucleotides line up with TRBD1. The CDR3 is 15 amino acids. The germline gives CDR1 MNHEY, CDR2 SVGAGI. V gave up 2 bases and J gave up 6 bases; unmatched junction bases: 9. CDR3 DNA: TGTGCCAGCAGTTACCTCCGTGGACAGGGAGCCGAGCAGTACGTC. The encoded protein is CASSYLRGQGAEQYV.

V gene TRBV18 combines with J gene TRBJ2-7, with a possible D match to TRBD1 (5 bases). The germline V gene encodes CDR1 KGHSH and CDR2 LQKENI. The CDR3 length is 14 residues. V was shortened by 4 bases and J by 3 bases, with 13 bases between the two germline ends. CDR3 in amino acids: CASSRSRDSYEQYV. CDR3 nucleotides: TGTGCCAGCTCACGGTCCAGGGATAGCTACGAGCAGTACGTC.